This T cell receptor (beta chain) derives from a study of T cells in localized non-small cell lung cancer. Points on this clone: The antigen is not known.

TCRdb keeps only in-frame clones here, not all; method: immunoSEQ multiplex PCR. The sample shows roughly 38,000 clones, almost 90% of them seen only once. There are 14 residues in the CDR3. The trim removed 6 bases at V and 6 bases at J, leaving 8 bases unmatched. The germline V gene has CDR1 MNHNY and CDR2 SVGAGI (reference sequence). General study points: One tumor region alone was sequenced, and heterogeneity therefore remains possible. A median of roughly 57 clones ranked among the top 100 in tumor appeared in adjacent lung.

The chain is built from TRBV6-6 and TRBJ2-1; TRBD1 aligns across 7 bases. This material consisted of peripheral blood, taken before any cancer treatment. The clonotype comes from a female donor of 60 years or more with stage I squamous cell lung carcinoma. In DNA form, the CDR3 reads TGTGCCAGCAGACACCGGGACAGTTTCAATGAGCAGTTCTTC. As protein: CASRHRDSFNEQFF.